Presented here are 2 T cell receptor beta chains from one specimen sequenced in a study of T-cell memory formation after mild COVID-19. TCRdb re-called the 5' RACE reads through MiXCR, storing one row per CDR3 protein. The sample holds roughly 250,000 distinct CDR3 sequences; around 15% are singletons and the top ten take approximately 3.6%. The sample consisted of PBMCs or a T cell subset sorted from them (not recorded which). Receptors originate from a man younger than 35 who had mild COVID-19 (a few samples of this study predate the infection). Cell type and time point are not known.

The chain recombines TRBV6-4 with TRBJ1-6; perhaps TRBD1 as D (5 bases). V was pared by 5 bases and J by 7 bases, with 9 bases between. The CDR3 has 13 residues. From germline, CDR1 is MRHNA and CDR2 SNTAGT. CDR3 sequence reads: CASSSTGNSPLHF. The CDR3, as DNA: TGTGCCAGCAGTTCCACAGGAAATTCACCCCTCCACTTT.

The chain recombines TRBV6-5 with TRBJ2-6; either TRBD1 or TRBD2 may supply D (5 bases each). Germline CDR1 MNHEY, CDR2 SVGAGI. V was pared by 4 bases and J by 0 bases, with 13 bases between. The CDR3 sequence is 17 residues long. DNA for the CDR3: TGTGCCAGCAGTTGGCGGGCAGGGTCCTCTGGGGCCAACGTCCTGACTTTC. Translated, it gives CASSWRAGSSGANVLTF.